Shown below are 10 T cell receptor beta chains from a single sample sequenced in a study of T cell repertoires in cytomegalovirus infection. TCRdb re-analysed the reads in MiXCR, keeping a single row per CDR3 protein. The table lists roughly 300,000 distinct CDR3 sequences, more than 9% of them singletons. Sequenced input: PBMCs. Source of these receptors: a human donor in good health (CMV status not recorded). Some clones in this sample may be carry-over from other donors' samples.

In its sample, this clonotype was seen many times. The V call is TRBV7-9, the J call TRBJ1-1; weak D call: TRBD1 (5 bases). The CDR3 spans 15 residues. CDR1 is SEHNR, CDR2 FQNEAQ, per germline (reference sequence). V was shortened by 5 bases and J by 1 base, with 14 bases between the two germline ends. CDR3: CASSRGDRENTEAFF. The CDR3 nucleotides are TGTGCCAGCAGCCGGGGAGACAGAGAGAACACTGAAGCTTTCTTT.

Many counts were recorded for this clonotype. The genes are TRBV7-9 and TRBJ2-2, with D perhaps being TRBD1 or TRBD2 (6 bases each). The germline CDR1 and CDR2 sequences are SEHNR and FQNEAQ (reference sequence). V dropped 5 bases and J dropped 3 bases, with 16 bases sitting between them. This CDR3 has 16 amino acids. The CDR3 DNA sequence: TGTGCCAGCAGCCGAGGGGGGCTAACGGACACCGGGGAGCTGTTTTTT. Its translation: CASSRGGLTDTGELFF.

This clonotype was detected ten times or more. The V call is TRBV7-9, the J call TRBJ1-1; D remains ambiguous. The V gene's germline CDR1 is SEHNR and CDR2 FQNEAQ (reference sequence). Trimming removed 3 bases from V and 1 base from J, with 12 bases in between. CDR3 length: 15 amino acids. The CDR3 sequence is CASSFDVSENTEAFF. The CDR3, as DNA: TGTGCCAGCAGCTTCGATGTCAGCGAGAACACTGAAGCTTTCTTT. Full variable domain (missing parts from reference TRBV7-9 and TRBJ1-1): DTGVSQNPRHKITKRGQNVTFRCDPISEHNRLYWYRQTLGQGPEFLTYFQNEAQLEKSRLLSDRFSAERPKGSFSTLEIQRTEQGDSAMYLCASSFDVSENTEAFFGQGTRLTVV.

V is TRBV7-9 and J is TRBJ2-7, with D perhaps assigned TRBD1 or TRBD2 (5 bases each). The CDR3 length is 17 residues. Between the trimmed V and J ends, which lost 4 bases and 1 base, there was a span of 20 bases. Germline V CDR1 and CDR2: SEHNR, FQNEAQ (reference sequence). CDR3 in amino acids: CASSSWGLATPSYEQYF. DNA for the CDR3: TGTGCCAGCAGCTCATGGGGCCTAGCTACTCCTTCCTACGAGCAGTACTTC.

The gene calls are TRBV24-1 and TRBJ2-2, with TRBD1 matching 11 bases. The CDR3 covers 14 residues. Germline assignment: CDR1 KGHDR and CDR2 SFDVKD. V gave up 10 bases and J gave up 3 bases; unmatched junction bases: 3. The CDR3 reads CATRDRGDTGELFF. The CDR3 region has the DNA TGTGCCACTCGGGACAGGGGGGACACCGGGGAGCTGTTTTTT.

The CDR3 DNA is TGTGCCAGCAGTCAGGACAGGAACTACGAGCAGTACTTC. It specifies CASSQDRNYEQYF. The rearrangement joins TRBV6-6 to TRBJ2-7; 7 bases are shared with TRBD1. V was clipped by 5 bases and J by 3 bases; unmatched bases: 4. The V gene's germline CDR1 is MNHNY and CDR2 SVGAGI (reference sequence). The CDR3 covers 13 residues.

This clonotype was observed at least ten times. The chain employs TRBV7-2 and TRBJ1-5; TRBD1 aligns across 7 bases. The J segment lost 2 bases and the V segment lost 1 base, leaving 8 bases of the junction unmatched. This CDR3 has 17 amino acids. CDR1 is SGHTA, CDR2 FQGNSA, per germline. The CDR3 sequence: CASSLVHRGPGNQPQHF. Written as DNA, the CDR3 is TGTGCCAGCAGCTTAGTCCACAGGGGCCCCGGCAATCAGCCCCAGCATTTT. Drawing the rest from reference TRBV7-2 and TRBJ1-5, the complete variable domain is GAGVSQSPSNKVTEKGKDVELRCDPISGHTALYWYRQSLGQGLEFLIYFQGNSAPDKSGLPSDRFSAERTGGSVSTLTIQRTQQEDSAVYLCASSLVHRGPGNQPQHFGDGTRLSIL.

This clonotype was seen ten or more times. J is TRBJ1-5 and V is TRBV20-1, with 7 bases lining up with TRBD1. J was trimmed by 3 bases and V by 2 bases; bases with no gene match: 1. CDR1 DFQATT and CDR2 SNEGSKA come from the germline V gene (reference sequence). This CDR3 contains 13 residues. CDR3 in DNA: TGCAGTGCTAGAAGGGGGCCCAATCAGCCCCAGCATTTT. It specifies CSARRGPNQPQHF.

Many counts were recorded for this clonotype. The genes are TRBV7-2 and TRBJ2-5; D is unclear. The CDR3 contains 13 residues. Trimming removed 4 bases at V and 5 bases at J, with 11 bases between. Germline CDR1 and CDR2: SGHTA and FQGNSA. The CDR3 reads CASSSYGDETQYF. DNA for the CDR3: TGTGCCAGCAGCTCCTATGGGGATGAGACCCAGTACTTC.

This clonotype was counted a few times. The V gene is TRBV15, the J gene TRBJ2-7; no clear D gene. Germline loops: CDR1 LNHNV, CDR2 YYDKDF (reference sequence). V lost 0 bases and J 0 bases, leaving 15 bases between the germline ends. CDR3 size: 17 residues. Here the CDR3 reads CATSRDKSNWNSYEQYF. DNA of the CDR3: TGTGCCACCAGCAGAGATAAGAGCAACTGGAACTCCTACGAGCAGTACTTC.